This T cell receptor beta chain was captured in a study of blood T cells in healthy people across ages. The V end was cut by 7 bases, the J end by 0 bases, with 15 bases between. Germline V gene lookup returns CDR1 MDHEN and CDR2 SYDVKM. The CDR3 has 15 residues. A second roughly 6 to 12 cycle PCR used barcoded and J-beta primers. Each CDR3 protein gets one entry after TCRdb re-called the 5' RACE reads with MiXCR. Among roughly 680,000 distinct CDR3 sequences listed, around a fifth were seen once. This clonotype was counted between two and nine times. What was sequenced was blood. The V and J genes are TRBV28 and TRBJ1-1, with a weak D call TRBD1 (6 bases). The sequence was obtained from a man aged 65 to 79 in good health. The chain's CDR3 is CASTGTLIMNTEAFF. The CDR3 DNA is TGTGCCAGCACCGGGACATTAATCATGAACACTGAAGCTTTCTTT.